Below are 27 T cell receptor beta chains sequenced from a single sample in a study of T cells in Graves' hyperthyroidism and ophthalmopathy. Amplified TCR beta CDR3 regions derived from RNA transcripts. First-round RT-PCR of the TCR CDR3 relied on the HTBI primer set. TCRdb reprocessed the multiplex PCR reads via MiXCR and lists one record per CDR3 protein. The sample records about 460,000 distinct CDR3 sequences, approximately 23% being singletons. The sample taken for sequencing was blood. The receptors here all came from a woman between 65 and 79 years old with Graves' ophthalmopathy.

This clonotype was found many times. This chain connects TRBV7-2 to TRBJ2-7; 13 bases map to TRBD2. Trimming cost V 3 bases and J 0 bases; bases outside gene matches: 8. This CDR3 spans 18 amino acids. Germline CDR1 reads SGHTA; CDR2 reads FQGNSA. The CDR3 loop reads CASSLVGTSGVRSYEQYF. CDR3 in DNA: TGTGCCAGCAGCTTGGTGGGGACTAGCGGGGTACGCTCCTACGAGCAGTACTTC.

The V and J genes are TRBV20-1 and TRBJ2-1; no firm D call. V lost 6 bases to trimming and J lost 2 bases, with 11 bases between them. Germline CDR1 and CDR2: DFQATT and SNEGSKA (reference sequence). This CDR3 is built from 13 residues. CDR3 in amino acids: CSAKDSPYNEQFF. DNA for the CDR3: TGCAGTGCCAAAGACTCCCCCTACAATGAGCAGTTCTTC.

This clonotype has a count of ten or more. J is TRBJ1-4 and V is TRBV12-3 or TRBV12-4; D is uncertain. This CDR3 has 15 residues. Trimming stripped 7 bases from V and 2 bases from J, with 14 bases between. The CDR3 sequence: CASTLGRTTNEKLFF. CDR3 bases: TGTGCCAGCACCCTGGGGAGGACGACTAATGAAAAACTGTTTTTT.

The sample holds a few counts of this clonotype. The chain employs TRBV30 and TRBJ2-7, with TRBD1 identical over 10 bases. This CDR3 contains 15 residues. Per germline, CDR1 GTSNPN and CDR2 SVGIG (reference sequence). V shed 4 bases and J 4 bases; nucleotides not matched to a gene: 10. CDR3 DNA sequence: TGTGCCTGGACGGAACCGGGACAGGGGATTTACGAGCAGTACTTC. Translated: CAWTEPGQGIYEQYF.

The chain combines TRBV27 with TRBJ2-3; no definite D call. The CDR3 is 15 amino acids. Trimming took off 2 bases at V and 0 bases at J, with 9 bases between the two ends. Germline V lookup: CDR1 MNHEY, CDR2 SMNVEV (reference sequence). The CDR3 DNA reads as TGTGCCAGCAGTTTAAGGCAGGCGAGCACAGATACGCAGTATTTT. Its protein is CASSLRQASTDTQYF.

On this clonotype itself: A read error is possible here, since a much larger clone lies one base away. The chain employs TRBV30 and TRBJ2-2; tentatively, D is TRBD1 (6 bases). Germline V gene sequence: CDR1 GTSNPN, CDR2 SVGIG (reference sequence). CDR3 size: 15 residues. The CDR3 here is CAWSVQTGNPGELLF. The DNA of the CDR3 is TGTGCCTGGAGCGTCCAGACAGGAAACCCCGGGGAGCTGCTTTTT.

The chain has TRBV3-1 and TRBJ2-3; D unclear. Germline CDR1 LGHDT, CDR2 YNNKEL (reference sequence). The CDR3 contains 14 residues. Trimming removed 5 bases from V and 0 bases from J, with 9 bases in between. The CDR3 bases are TGTGCCAGCAGCGCACAGACTAGCACAGATACGCAGTATTTT. Its translation: CASSAQTSTDTQYF.

The chain carries TRBV9 and TRBJ2-5; 8 bases match TRBD2. After removal of 4 bases from V and 3 bases from J, the junction contained 5 bases not matched to a gene. The germline gives CDR1 SGDLS, CDR2 YYNGEE. The CDR3 runs 14 residues. As DNA, the CDR3 is TGTGCCAGCAGCACTCCCGGGGGGGAAGAGACCCAGTACTTC. This translates into CASSTPGGEETQYF.

Of note for this clonotype: The germline gene is not matched at one end of the junction; a read error may be the cause. The rearrangement links TRBV7-9 to TRBJ2-5; 9 bases align to TRBD2. Germline values: CDR1 SEHNR, CDR2 FQNEAQ (reference sequence). The CDR3 has 17 residues. The CDR3 bases are TGTGCCAGCAGATCCCCTACCGGCGGGAGGGCCGGAGAGACCCGGTACTTC. Protein: CASRSPTGGRAGETRYF.

This clonotype was detected many times. V gene TRBV12-3 or TRBV12-4 combines with J gene TRBJ1-1, with 7 bases lining up with TRBD1. Germline trimming cut 1 base from V and 9 bases from J; bases unmatched to any gene: 5. The length of the CDR3 is 13 residues. CDR3 bases: TGTGCCAGCAGTTTAGGACAGGGTGGACAAGCTTTCTTT. Encoded protein: CASSLGQGGQAFF.

V and J are TRBV5-1 and TRBJ1-4; 7 nucleotides line up with TRBD1. J lost 4 bases, V lost 1 base, and 4 bases had no gene match. The CDR3 sequence is 15 residues long. Looked up from germline, CDR1 is SGHRS and CDR2 is YFSETQ. This CDR3 reads CASSLTGANNEKLFF. The CDR3 DNA is TGCGCCAGCAGCTTGACAGGGGCTAATAATGAAAAACTGTTTTTT.

This clonotype came up many times. The chain is built from TRBV6-5 and TRBJ1-2; D is possibly TRBD1 (6 bases). Per the germline V gene, CDR1 is MNHEY and CDR2 is SVGAGI. Trimming stripped 0 bases from V and 7 bases from J, with 12 bases between. The CDR3 extends over 14 amino acids. CDR3 in DNA: TGTGCCAGCAGTTACTCGATACAGGGACCTGGCTACACCTTC. It yields the protein CASSYSIQGPGYTF.

This clonotype was seen more than once but under ten times. The V gene is TRBV3-1, the J gene TRBJ2-1; D is undetermined. The V end was cut by 0 bases, the J end by 4 bases, with 13 bases between. The CDR3 sequence is 16 residues long. Germline lookup yields CDR1 LGHDT and CDR2 YNNKEL (reference sequence). CDR3 residues: CASSQERALRYNEQFF. CDR3 in DNA: TGTGCCAGCAGCCAAGAACGGGCGCTCCGATACAATGAGCAGTTCTTC.

This clonotype was seen many times. This sequence joins TRBV11-2 and TRBJ1-1; D not resolved. CDR1 is SGHAT, CDR2 FQNNGV, per germline. The CDR3 contains 11 residues. Trimming took 5 bases from V and 1 from J, leaving 2 bases between them. CDR3 coding DNA: TGTGCCAGCAGCGAGAACACTGAAGCTTTCTTT. It codes for CASSENTEAFF.

This clonotype was detected ten times or more. This chain links TRBV10-3 with TRBJ2-6; D is unresolved. CDR1 is ENHRY, CDR2 SYGVKD, per germline. The CDR3 is 16 residues long. The V and J ends lost 6 bases and 0 bases respectively, with 12 bases between them. The CDR3, as DNA: TGTGCCATCAGGCCGGGCAGATACTCTGGGGCCAACGTCCTGACTTTC. As protein: CAIRPGRYSGANVLTF.

This clonotype was observed a single time. The rearrangement links TRBV20-1 to TRBJ2-7, with 8 positions matching TRBD2. The germline V gene has CDR1 DFQATT and CDR2 SNEGSKA (reference sequence). The V and J ends lost 3 bases and 7 bases, in that order; junction bases with no gene match: 8. The CDR3 totals 13 residues. In nucleotides, the CDR3 is TGCAGTGCTAGCGGGAGGGGGAACAATGAGCAGTACTTC. Translating gives CSASGRGNNEQYF.

There are a few counts of this clonotype. The chain uses TRBV2 and TRBJ2-2; unclear D gene. Looked up from germline, CDR1 is SNHLY and CDR2 is FYNNEI. This CDR3 region has 13 residues. V lost 4 bases to trimming and J lost 5 bases, with 8 bases between them. The CDR3 DNA follows: TGTGCCAGCAGTGTTACAGTTACCGGGGAGCTGTTTTTT. Translating gives CASSVTVTGELFF.

The chain links TRBV7-2 to TRBJ2-4; D possibly corresponds to TRBD1 (6 bases). The CDR3 totals 15 residues. Germline assignment: CDR1 SGHTA and CDR2 FQGNSA. Trimming pared 2 bases from V and 3 bases from J, leaving 11 bases between. Here the CDR3 reads CASSLSQGDKNIQYF. CDR3 sequence (DNA): TGTGCCAGCAGCTTATCACAGGGTGACAAAAACATTCAGTACTTC.

This clonotype appeared a few times. The rearrangement uses TRBV14 and TRBJ2-1; 10 bases match TRBD2. Germline V gene lookup returns CDR1 SGHDN and CDR2 FVKESK. CDR3 size: 19 residues. V shed 4 bases and J 8 bases; nucleotides not matched to a gene: 20. The CDR3 DNA sequence: TGTGCCAGCAGCCCCCTTCGCGACGAGTGGAGCGGGAGGGCCCATGAGCAGTTCTTC. Amino acids: CASSPLRDEWSGRAHEQFF.

The genes are TRBV20-1 and TRBJ1-2, with a tentative D call TRBD1 (6 bases). Germline CDR1 reads DFQATT; CDR2 reads SNEGSKA (reference sequence). Trimming pared 6 bases from V and 2 bases from J, leaving 13 bases between. This CDR3 spans 13 amino acids. CDR3 nucleotides: TGCAGTGCCCCGACAGGAGTGAACTATGGCTACACCTTC. Its protein product is CSAPTGVNYGYTF.

This clonotype has only a few counts. The chain couples TRBV12-3 or TRBV12-4 to TRBJ2-1; D is undetermined. With 3 bases removed from V and 5 bases from J, the gap between germline ends came to 17 bases. This CDR3 comprises 16 residues. The CDR3: CASSFFDSTGDNEQFF. The CDR3 nucleotides read TGTGCCAGCAGTTTCTTCGACTCCACTGGCGACAATGAGCAGTTCTTC.

This clonotype was seen more than once but under ten times. V and J are TRBV20-1 and TRBJ1-2, with 8 bases aligning to TRBD1. CDR3 length equals 13 residues. V shed 4 bases and J 8 bases; nucleotides not matched to a gene: 9. Germline V CDR1 and CDR2: DFQATT, SNEGSKA (reference sequence). CDR3 sequence: CSATVTGEFGYTF. The CDR3 DNA is TGCAGTGCTACCGTGACAGGGGAATTCGGCTACACCTTC.

Remarks on this clonotype: A read error is possible here, since a much larger clone lies one base away. The chain is built from TRBV29-1 and TRBJ2-1; possibly TRBD2 for D (6 bases). This CDR3 contains 12 residues. The V and J ends lost 1 base and 13 bases respectively, with 14 bases between them. Germline V lookup: CDR1 SQVTM, CDR2 ANQGSEA. CDR3 nucleotides: TGCAGCGTTGAAGCCGGAGGGGAGACCCAGTTCTTC. It yields the protein CSVEAGGETQFF.

This clonotype was seen many times. This chain links TRBV2 with TRBJ2-7; D gene uncertain. The CDR3 length is 13 residues. The germline V gene has CDR1 SNHLY and CDR2 FYNNEI. The V end was cut by 9 bases, the J end by 0 bases, with 12 bases between. The CDR3 loop is CARALSGSYEQYF. Written as DNA, the CDR3 is TGTGCCAGGGCCCTCTCTGGCTCCTACGAGCAGTACTTC.

This clonotype was seen at least ten times. The chain carries TRBV28 and TRBJ2-5; possibly TRBD1 for D (5 bases). Trimming stripped 5 bases from V and 7 bases from J, with 20 bases between. CDR1 and CDR2 from the germline V gene are MDHEN and SYDVKM. The CDR3 length is 15 residues. The CDR3 is CASSGKDTSRRTQYF. Here the CDR3 DNA reads TGTGCCAGCAGTGGAAAGGACACGTCAAGGCGGACCCAGTACTTC.

The rearrangement joins TRBV7-2 to TRBJ2-1; TRBD1 matches at 7 bases. Per the germline V gene, CDR1 is SGHTA and CDR2 is FQGNSA. The CDR3 is 14 residues long. V lost 3 bases to trimming and J lost 5 bases; unmatched junction nucleotides: 4. CDR3 in DNA: TGTGCCAGCAGCTTCGGGACAGCCAACAATGAGCAGTTCTTC. It encodes CASSFGTANNEQFF. The entire variable domain, with the rest obtained from reference TRBV7-2 and TRBJ2-1, is as follows: GAGVSQSPSNKVTEKGKDVELRCDPISGHTALYWYRQSLGQGLEFLIYFQGNSAPDKSGLPSDRFSAERTGGSVSTLTIQRTQQEDSAVYLCASSFGTANNEQFFGPGTRLTVL.

V and J are TRBV18 and TRBJ1-5; D unclear. This CDR3 is 13 amino acids long. V was shortened by 3 bases and J by 8 bases, with 11 bases between the two germline ends. CDR1 and CDR2 from the germline V gene are KGHSH and LQKENI. The CDR3 sequence is CASSPDINEPQHF. In nucleotides, the CDR3 is TGTGCCAGCTCACCGGATATCAACGAGCCCCAGCATTTT.